Shown below are 18 T cell receptor beta chains from a single sample sequenced in a study of T cell responses to AZD1222 COVID-19 vaccine (dated by TCRdb to the early 2020s). Reading the label with the study, this specimen's time point is: baseline before first vaccination. Library generation was performed with the immunoSEQ multiplex PCR assay. TCRdb's version of the immuneACCESS table is confined to in-frame rearrangements and falls short of the full clone set. An unresolved V gene accounts for under half of the shortfall where checked; the remainder is of unknown origin. The sample has roughly 100,000 clones on record, 89% of them singletons. The ten biggest clones cover more than 1.5% of the sample. This sample comprised peripheral blood, obtained on day 0 of AZD1222 vaccination. These receptors all stem from an adult in good health.

V and J are TRBV3-1 (or the pseudogene TRBV3-2) and TRBJ1-1; possible D gene TRBD1, 5 bases. V lost 6 bases, J lost 8 bases, and 19 bases lay in between. Germline V gene lookup returns CDR1 LGHDT and CDR2 YNNKEL (reference sequence). The length of the CDR3 is 14 residues. CDR3 protein: CASSLLGVSPEAFF. For the CDR3, the DNA is TGTGCCAGCAGTCTCCTAGGGGTCTCGCCCGAAGCTTTCTTT.

The chain has TRBV20-1 and TRBJ1-6, with D uncertain. CDR1 is DFQATT, CDR2 SNEGSKA, per germline (reference sequence). The CDR3 is 11 amino acids. Trimming pared 5 bases from V and 7 bases from J, leaving 6 bases between. The CDR3 nucleotides read TGCAGTGCTCTCGGCAATTCACCCCTCCACTTT. This codes for CSALGNSPLHF.

V gene TRBV19 combines with J gene TRBJ2-2; 15 bases agree with TRBD2. Trimming cost V 8 bases and J 0 bases; bases outside gene matches: 1. In germline, CDR1 is LNHDA, CDR2 SQIVND (reference sequence). The CDR3 has 16 amino acids. The CDR3 nucleotides read TGTGCCAGTGGGACTAGCGGGGGGACGAACACCGGGGAGCTGTTTTTT. Its protein is CASGTSGGTNTGELFF.

The chain links TRBV29-1 to TRBJ2-1; 8 positions agree with TRBD1. Germline assignment: CDR1 SQVTM and CDR2 ANQGSEA. The CDR3 covers 14 residues. After removal of 6 bases from V and 9 bases from J, the junction contained 13 bases not matched to a gene. The CDR3, as DNA: TGCAGCGTGGACCCCTCCGGACAGGGAGGTGAGCAGTTCTTC. This gives the protein CSVDPSGQGGEQFF.

V and J are TRBV3-1 (or the pseudogene TRBV3-2) and TRBJ1-2; possible D gene TRBD1, 6 bases. V lost 4 bases and J lost 2, with 17 bases in between. CDR1 and CDR2 (germline): LGHDT, YNNKEL (reference sequence). This CDR3 contains 16 residues. The CDR3, as DNA: TGTGCCAGCAGCCCCGGGGGAACCGACAGGAACTATGGCTACACCTTC. It yields the protein CASSPGGTDRNYGYTF.

The chain employs TRBV11-2 and TRBJ1-1; unclear D gene. Germline lookup yields CDR1 SGHAT and CDR2 FQNNGV. V lost 4 bases, J lost 4 bases, and 16 bases lay in between. The CDR3 length is 15 residues. CDR3 DNA sequence: TGTGCCAGCAGCTCCTCCTCTCACGGTGGCACTGAAGCTTTCTTT. As protein: CASSSSSHGGTEAFF.

This sequence joins TRBV5-1 and TRBJ2-7; tentatively, D is TRBD1 (6 bases). CDR1 is SGHRS, CDR2 YFSETQ, per germline. The length of the CDR3 is 14 residues. Trimming removed 4 bases at V and 0 bases at J, with 11 bases between. The CDR3 here is CASSPTTGSYEQYF. The DNA of the CDR3 is TGCGCCAGCAGCCCGACGACAGGCTCCTACGAGCAGTACTTC.

The J gene is TRBJ2-2, the V gene TRBV27; 8 positions match TRBD2. The CDR3 sequence is 17 residues long. With V trimmed by 4 bases and J by 4 bases, 11 bases remained unmatched. The germline gives CDR1 MNHEY, CDR2 SMNVEV (reference sequence). The CDR3 loop reads CASSSQVVAGSTGELFF. The DNA of the CDR3 is TGTGCCAGCAGTTCCCAGGTTGTAGCGGGGAGCACCGGGGAGCTGTTTTTT.

This clone was counted between two and nine times. This chain links TRBV6-5 with TRBJ1-1, with unresolved D. Trimming pared 6 bases from V and 3 bases from J, leaving 14 bases between. Germline assignment: CDR1 MNHEY and CDR2 SVGAGI. The CDR3 runs 14 residues. CDR3 sequence: CASRKRLRDTEAFF. CDR3 DNA sequence: TGTGCCAGCAGAAAGAGGTTGAGAGACACTGAAGCTTTCTTT.

This clone appeared a few times. V and J are TRBV3-1 (or the pseudogene TRBV3-2) and TRBJ1-1, with D tentatively TRBD1 (5 bases). Trimming shortened V by 2 bases and J by 11 bases, and 21 bases separated the two germline ends. This CDR3 comprises 15 residues. Germline V gene sequence: CDR1 LGHDT, CDR2 YNNKEL (reference sequence). The CDR3 loop reads CASSQNNGRDFGAFF. CDR3 sequence (DNA): TGTGCCAGCAGCCAAAATAACGGCAGGGACTTCGGGGCTTTCTTT.

This chain links TRBV5-5 with TRBJ1-5; D is possibly TRBD1 (5 bases). Germline values: CDR1 SGHKS, CDR2 YYEKEE (reference sequence). The CDR3 runs to 14 residues. V lost 5 bases and J lost 2, with 11 bases in between. CDR3 region: CASRIDRGNQPQHF. CDR3 bases: TGTGCCAGCAGAATCGACAGAGGCAATCAGCCCCAGCATTTT. The whole variable domain, filled in from reference TRBV5-5 and TRBJ1-5, reads DAGVTQSPTHLIKTRGQQVTLRCSPISGHKSVSWYQQVLGQGPQFIFQYYEKEERGRGNFPDRFSARQFPNYSSELNVNALLLGDSALYLCASRIDRGNQPQHFGDGTRLSIL.

The genes are TRBV9 and TRBJ2-2; 7 bases are shared with TRBD1. J was trimmed by 6 bases and V by 4 bases; bases with no gene match: 12. CDR3 size: 16 residues. The V gene's germline CDR1 is SGDLS and CDR2 YYNGEE. CDR3 DNA: TGTGCCAGCAGCCCGAGAGGGGGCGTAAGTGCCGGGGAGCTGTTTTTT. Protein product: CASSPRGGVSAGELFF.

This chain joins TRBV28 and TRBJ1-4; the D is unclear. In germline, CDR1 is MDHEN, CDR2 SYDVKM. V was shortened by 3 bases and J by 7 bases, with 6 bases between the two germline ends. The CDR3 has 12 amino acids. This CDR3 is CASSLASEKLFF. CDR3 DNA sequence: TGTGCCAGCAGTTTGGCGAGTGAAAAACTGTTTTTT.

The chain uses TRBV5-6 and TRBJ2-7; 9 nucleotides line up with TRBD1. The junction had 6 bases not matched to a gene; V was cut back by 4 bases and J by 7 bases. Germline values: CDR1 SGHDT, CDR2 YYEEEE. CDR3 length: 13 amino acids. CDR3 nucleotides: TGTGCCAGCAGCCGGACAGGGGTGAGGGAGCAGTACTTC. It yields the protein CASSRTGVREQYF.

The chain joins TRBV30 to TRBJ1-5; D is perhaps TRBD1 (6 bases). The germline V gene encodes CDR1 GTSNPN and CDR2 SVGIG (reference sequence). V was trimmed by 7 bases and J by 7 bases, leaving 11 bases between them. The CDR3 extends over 11 amino acids. CDR3 in amino acids: CAFGGGQPQHF. CDR3 in DNA: TGTGCCTTTGGGGGGGGCCAGCCCCAGCATTTT.

The CDR3 reads CASSPRDRGATEAFF. The CDR3 nucleotides read TGTGCCAGCAGCCCCCGGGACAGGGGCGCCACTGAAGCTTTCTTT. The chain employs TRBV11-2 and TRBJ1-1, with 10 bases lining up with TRBD1. V shed 5 bases, J shed 4 bases, and the junction held 7 bases outside the gene matches. The germline gives CDR1 SGHAT, CDR2 FQNNGV. The CDR3 length is 15 residues.

V is TRBV25-1 and J is TRBJ1-4; 7 bases agree with TRBD1. Germline values: CDR1 MGHDK, CDR2 SYGVNS. J gave up 4 bases and V 4 bases, and 3 bases lay outside the gene matches. This CDR3 has 14 residues. The CDR3 region has the DNA TGTGCCAGCAGTGTCGGACAGGATAATGAAAAACTGTTTTTT. It yields the protein CASSVGQDNEKLFF.

The rearrangement joins TRBV6-5 to TRBJ1-1; D is unresolved. Trimming took off 5 bases at V and 1 base at J, with 8 bases between the two ends. CDR1 MNHEY and CDR2 SVGAGI come from the germline V gene. The CDR3 sequence is 13 residues long. The CDR3 nucleotides read TGTGCCAGCAGTACTTCAACGAACACTGAAGCTTTCTTT. It is translated as CASSTSTNTEAFF.